A selection of T cell receptor beta chains follows, all from one sample in a study of long-term antiretroviral therapy in people with HIV. The assay was immunoSEQ multiplex PCR, and TCRdb's table has in-frame clones only and misses some. This sample has tens of thousands of clones, with about 95% found just once. The specimen comprised unsorted PBMCs, sampled roughly 6.2 years after starting antiretroviral therapy. The receptors originated from a man aged 30 to 45 with HIV. Each CDR3 is given with its conserved first and last residue. Expanded clones get a size class; other rows say once, few or many, or leave the size out.

clone size,J gene,V gene,CDR3 protein
NA,TRBJ2-7,TRBV6-6,CASSSLPGTPSYEQYF
NA,TRBJ2-1,TRBV5-1,CASSSDTGTSNEQFF
NA,TRBJ2-3,TRBV7-9,CASRGLAEYTDTQYF
NA,TRBJ1-6,TRBV6-6,CASRKQGGWSPLHF
once,TRBJ1-1,TRBV6-6,CASSYSGGTAVEAFF
NA,TRBJ1-4,TRBV7-2,CASSSTGGGHEKLFF
few,TRBJ2-7,TRBV4-3,CASSLPRDSYYEQYF
NA,TRBJ2-3,TRBV5-5,CASSLRHVDTQYF
NA,TRBJ1-4,TRBV7-9,CASSLGQGDEKLFF
NA,TRBJ2-2,TRBV2,CASSEHLSGELFF
NA,TRBJ2-7,TRBV5-4,CASSFGGASYEQYF
NA,TRBJ2-7,TRBV9,CASSVMAGDTYEQYF
NA,TRBJ2-2,TRBV11-2,CASSTFTRSYNTGELFF
NA,TRBJ2-2,TRBV10-3,CASWKGGTGELFF
NA,TRBJ1-2,TRBV4-1,CASSPPGGSARGYTF
NA,TRBJ2-7,TRBV10-2,CASRWDSYDGQYF
NA,TRBJ2-3,TRBV4-2,CASSQAGGPTDTQYF
NA,TRBJ2-7,TRBV15,CATSRDAGGGEQYF
NA,TRBJ1-5,TRBV19,CASSMPPSPQHF
NA,TRBJ1-1,TRBV5-1,CASSLDLNTEAFF
NA,TRBJ2-7,TRBV2,CARRDRGGGEQYF
few,TRBJ2-3,TRBV7-2,CASSPRKGDTQYF
NA,TRBJ1-6,TRBV19,CASSSRENSPLHF
NA,TRBJ1-4,TRBV30,CAAPGPYNEKLFF
NA,TRBJ2-1,TRBV5-4,CASSSDPGDYNEQFF
NA,TRBJ2-7,TRBV28,CASSLIGGQGFSEQYF
NA,TRBJ2-5,TRBV30,CAWSVQGLRGETQYF
NA,TRBJ1-6,TRBV4-1,CASSGGQGAYSPLHF
NA,TRBJ1-6,TRBV6-1,CASSERPGGHSPLHF
NA,TRBJ2-5,TRBV11-2,CASSSWTSGRAETQYF
NA,TRBJ2-3,TRBV2,CASSDSPNVDTQYF
NA,TRBJ2-2,TRBV7-6,CASSYGTSSGLNTGELFF
NA,TRBJ2-5,TRBV2,CASSDRVVETQYF
NA,TRBJ1-4,TRBV21-1,CASSNSIQEGETNEKLFF
NA,TRBJ2-2,TRBV9,CASSVRSSGAQTGELFF
NA,TRBJ1-4,TRBV19,CASRTGNPPTNEKLFF